This entry lists 30 T cell receptor beta chains sequenced from one sample in a study of cytomegalovirus exposure and HLA in healthy donors. Primers included in the PCR were 60 Vbeta and 13 Jbeta primers. Assay used: immunoSEQ multiplex PCR; TCRdb lists only in-frame clones, some missing. The sample lists some 150,000 clones, roughly 80% seen once, with about 4.5% in the top ten. Sequences were obtained from PBMCs. These receptors all come from a man aged 40-55 years in good health and CMV-seronegative.

V and J are TRBV5-6 and TRBJ2-7, with 8 bases aligning to TRBD1. The CDR3 extends over 14 amino acids. With 0 bases clipped from V and 2 bases from J, the junction kept 1 base outside the gene matches. From germline, CDR1 is SGHDT and CDR2 YYEEEE. As DNA, the CDR3 is TGTGCCAGCAGCTTGGTACAGGGGGCCTACGAGCAGTACTTC. Translating it yields CASSLVQGAYEQYF.

The V call is TRBV6-1, the J call TRBJ2-3, with D possibly TRBD1 on 5 matching bases. V was cut by 9 bases and J by 6 bases, with 10 bases left in between. The CDR3 is 11 residues long. Germline CDR1 MNHNS, CDR2 SASEGT. CDR3 amino acids: CASSAGDTQYF. In DNA, the CDR3 is TGTGCCAGTTCCGCAGGGGATACGCAGTATTTT.

The rearrangement links TRBV27 to TRBJ1-1; unclear D gene. Germline V gives CDR1 MNHEY, CDR2 SMNVEV (reference sequence). V gave up 8 bases and J gave up 2 bases, with 12 bases separating them. The CDR3 consists of 13 residues. The CDR3 DNA reads as TGTGCCAGCTCGGGTCGGGTAAACACTGAAGCTTTCTTT. Translation: CASSGRVNTEAFF.

The CDR3 is CASSLGTLSYNEQFF. In DNA, the CDR3 is TGCGCCAGCAGCTTGGGGACACTCTCCTACAATGAGCAGTTCTTC. The rearrangement links TRBV5-1 to TRBJ2-1; D perhaps matches TRBD1 (5 bases). The CDR3 has 15 amino acids. The V end lost 0 bases, the J end lost 0 bases, and 7 bases lay between the germline ends. In germline, CDR1 is SGHRS, CDR2 YFSETQ.

This chain connects TRBV7-2 to TRBJ2-7; 7 positions match TRBD2. This CDR3 contains 15 residues. The J segment lost 2 bases and the V segment lost 1 base, leaving 5 bases of the junction unmatched. CDR1 SGHTA and CDR2 FQGNSA come from the germline V gene. The CDR3 coding sequence is TGTGCCAGCAGCTTAGGCGGGGGACCCGCCTACGAGCAGTACTTC. It translates to CASSLGGGPAYEQYF. Full variable domain (rest looked up from reference TRBV7-2 and TRBJ2-7): GAGVSQSPSNKVTEKGKDVELRCDPISGHTALYWYRQSLGQGLEFLIYFQGNSAPDKSGLPSDRFSAERTGGSVSTLTIQRTQQEDSAVYLCASSLGGGPAYEQYFGPGTRLTVT.

The V call is TRBV4-3, the J call TRBJ2-3, with 9 bases fitting TRBD2. The CDR3 is 15 amino acids. Germline trimming cut 1 base from V and 4 bases from J; bases unmatched to any gene: 3. The germline CDR1 and CDR2 sequences are LGHNA and YSLEER. CDR3 protein: CASSQVWTSADTQYF. The CDR3 DNA reads as TGCGCCAGCAGCCAAGTTTGGACTAGCGCAGATACGCAGTATTTT.

This chain connects TRBV27 to TRBJ2-7; possibly TRBD2 for D (6 bases). Trimming pared 3 bases from V and 3 bases from J, leaving 15 bases between. The CDR3 totals 15 residues. Germline lookup yields CDR1 MNHEY and CDR2 SMNVEV (reference sequence). The CDR3 is CASSFSTGGIYEQYF. CDR3 DNA: TGTGCCAGCAGTTTCTCGACCGGGGGTATCTACGAGCAGTACTTC.

The chain uses TRBV7-2 and TRBJ2-5; D possibly corresponds to TRBD1 (6 bases). The CDR3 has 13 residues. CDR1 is SGHTA, CDR2 FQGNSA, per germline. Trimming shortened V by 6 bases and J by 5 bases, and 13 bases separated the two germline ends. CDR3 loop: CASSATGKETQYF. The CDR3 nucleotides read TGTGCCAGCAGTGCCACAGGGAAGGAGACCCAGTACTTC.

For the CDR3, the DNA is TGTGCCAGCAGCCAAACAGCAGGCTACGAGCAGTACTTC. The encoded protein is CASSQTAGYEQYF. This chain connects TRBV16 to TRBJ2-7; D is ambiguous. Trimming left V 2 bases short and J 3 bases short, with 8 bases between. CDR3 length: 13 residues. CDR1 is KGHSY and CDR2 is FQNENV in the germline V gene. The full variable domain, its missing parts supplied by reference TRBV16 and TRBJ2-7, is GEEVAQTPKHLVRGEGQKAKLYCAPIKGHSYVFWYQQVLKNEFKFLISFQNENVFDETGMPKERFSAKCLPNSPCSLEIQATKLEDSAVYFCASSQTAGYEQYFGPGTRLTVT.

In DNA form, the CDR3 reads TGTGCCAGCAGTTTACTTTCCGGGACAGGGGATTCACCCCTCCACTTT. It yields the protein CASSLLSGTGDSPLHF. The chain is built from TRBV6-5 and TRBJ1-6, with 10 bases matching TRBD1. The CDR3 contains 16 residues. V lost 4 bases to trimming and J lost 8 bases; unmatched junction nucleotides: 8. Per germline, CDR1 MNHEY and CDR2 SVGAGI.

Remarks on this clone: Without the conserved terminal phenylalanine or tryptophan, this CDR3 likely stems from a read error. V is TRBV2 and J is TRBJ2-7; the match to TRBD1 covers 7 bases. Germline V gives CDR1 SNHLY, CDR2 FYNNEI. The CDR3 has 14 residues. V shed 3 bases, J shed 3 bases, and the junction held 5 bases outside the gene matches. Written as DNA, the CDR3 is TGTGCCAGCAGTGAGACAAGACAGGGCTACGAGCAGTACCTC. As protein: CASSETRQGYEQYL.

This chain's CDR3 is CASRLGTGVYEQYF. CDR3 nucleotide sequence: TGTGCCAGCAGACTCGGGACAGGGGTCTACGAGCAGTACTTC. The chain recombines TRBV6-5 with TRBJ2-7, with 10 bases identical to TRBD1. The CDR3 length is 14 residues. From germline, CDR1 is MNHEY and CDR2 SVGAGI. V lost 6 bases to trimming and J lost 3 bases; unmatched junction nucleotides: 5.

The V call is TRBV7-2, the J call TRBJ2-1, with 8 nucleotides matching TRBD1. The CDR3 extends over 16 amino acids. The germline gives CDR1 SGHTA, CDR2 FQGNSA. Trimming cost V 1 base and J 3 bases; bases outside gene matches: 5. CDR3 residues: CASSLEATGGYNEQFF. The CDR3, as DNA: TGTGCCAGCAGCTTAGAGGCTACAGGGGGCTACAATGAGCAGTTCTTC.

This chain uses TRBV11-2 with TRBJ2-7; 9 bases match TRBD1. This CDR3 has 15 residues. CDR1 SGHAT and CDR2 FQNNGV come from the germline V gene. J was trimmed by 7 bases and V by 4 bases; bases with no gene match: 11. CDR3 DNA sequence: TGTGCCAGCAGCTCTCTCCAGGACAGGGGAGGGGAGCAGTACTTC. It encodes CASSSLQDRGGEQYF.

V is TRBV11-2 and J is TRBJ1-4; 11 bases line up with TRBD1. Germline CDR1 and CDR2: SGHAT and FQNNGV. This CDR3 has 17 residues. V dropped 3 bases and J dropped 4; count of bases not matched to a gene: 7. CDR3 nucleotide sequence: TGTGCCAGCAGCTTCCGGGACAGGGGGGTGGGTAATGAAAAACTGTTTTTT. Encoded protein: CASSFRDRGVGNEKLFF.

The V call is TRBV5-1, the J call TRBJ2-7; no definite D call. The CDR3 has 12 residues. With 6 bases removed from V and 2 bases from J, the gap between germline ends came to 9 bases. Germline CDR1 reads SGHRS; CDR2 reads YFSETQ. CDR3 sequence: CASNSLAYEQYF. CDR3 coding DNA: TGCGCCAGCAATTCACTGGCCTACGAGCAGTACTTC.

The chain employs TRBV6-1 and TRBJ2-1; 9 bases fit TRBD1. Trimming took 6 bases from V and 10 from J; bases not matched to a gene: 13. CDR3 size: 15 residues. The germline gives CDR1 MNHNS, CDR2 SASEGT. The CDR3 DNA sequence: TGTGCCAGCAGACTGGACAGGGGCCCGGTAGGGGAGCAGTTCTTC. It encodes CASRLDRGPVGEQFF.

The chain is built from TRBV4-2 and TRBJ2-3; the match to TRBD2 covers 8 bases. V was clipped by 0 bases and J by 9 bases; unmatched bases: 11. This CDR3 contains 16 residues. The germline CDR1 and CDR2 sequences are LGHNA and YNFKEQ. CDR3 coding DNA: TGTGCCAGCAGCCAAGAAGTGGGACTAGGGCGGGCGACGCAGTATTTT. Protein product: CASSQEVGLGRATQYF.

The V and J genes are TRBV7-2 and TRBJ1-2; no clear D gene. The germline V gene encodes CDR1 SGHTA and CDR2 FQGNSA. The V and J ends lost 5 bases and 3 bases respectively, with 7 bases between them. CDR3 size: 12 residues. The CDR3 protein is CASSLSHYGYTF. The CDR3 DNA is TGTGCCAGCAGCCTCTCCCACTATGGCTACACCTTC. The whole variable domain, filled in from reference TRBV7-2 and TRBJ1-2, reads GAGVSQSPSNKVTEKGKDVELRCDPISGHTALYWYRQSLGQGLEFLIYFQGNSAPDKSGLPSDRFSAERTGGSVSTLTIQRTQQEDSAVYLCASSLSHYGYTFGSGTRLTVV.

This chain joins TRBV7-9 and TRBJ1-6, with 7 bases fitting TRBD1. The CDR3 length is 14 residues. J was trimmed by 8 bases and V by 5 bases; bases with no gene match: 6. The germline V gene has CDR1 SEHNR and CDR2 FQNEAQ (reference sequence). The CDR3 here is CASSLDRVDSPLHF. The CDR3 nucleotides are TGTGCCAGCAGCCTTGACAGGGTGGATTCACCCCTCCACTTT.

The chain uses TRBV4-2 and TRBJ2-3; D is possibly TRBD1 (5 bases). The V and J ends lost 0 bases and 1 base respectively, with 5 bases between them. The CDR3 consists of 14 residues. Germline loops: CDR1 LGHNA, CDR2 YNFKEQ. The CDR3 bases are TGTGCCAGCAGCCAAGAACAGGGCACAGATACGCAGTATTTT. Translating it yields CASSQEQGTDTQYF.

The rearrangement links TRBV5-4 to TRBJ2-7; TRBD2 might be the D (6 bases). The CDR3 contains 13 residues. Per the germline V gene, CDR1 is SGHNT and CDR2 is YYREEE (reference sequence). V was cut by 4 bases and J by 4 bases, with 12 bases left in between. DNA of the CDR3: TGTGCCAGCAGCCCTATCCGGGGGTACGAGCAGTACTTC. It is translated as CASSPIRGYEQYF.

The chain employs TRBV2 and TRBJ2-3; 12 nucleotides line up with TRBD2. The CDR3 contains 17 residues. CDR1 is SNHLY, CDR2 FYNNEI, per germline. The trim removed 7 bases at V and 0 bases at J, leaving 8 bases unmatched. CDR3 protein: CASNRLAGVLSTDTQYF. The CDR3 DNA reads as TGTGCCAGCAACCGACTAGCGGGGGTCCTTAGCACAGATACGCAGTATTTT.

This clone has a handful of counts. The junction departs from the called germline gene at one end, perhaps through a read error. This chain uses TRBV7-7 with TRBJ1-1, with D possibly being TRBD1 (6 bases). The CDR3 covers 14 residues. Germline assignment: CDR1 SSHAT and CDR2 FNYEAQ (reference sequence). Written as DNA, the CDR3 is TGTGCTAGCAGCTTGCAGGGGAGTGACACTGAAGCTTTCTTT. Amino acid sequence: CASSLQGSDTEAFF.

The table lists this clone with a count of one. The V and J genes are TRBV9 and TRBJ2-1, with 11 bases fitting TRBD2. This CDR3 spans 13 amino acids. The ends lost 6 bases at V and 7 bases at J; junction bases unmatched: 3. From germline, CDR1 is SGDLS and CDR2 YYNGEE. CDR3 DNA: TGTGCCAGCATGGCTAGCGGGGGGAATGAGCAGTTCTTC. Amino acids: CASMASGGNEQFF.

This clone was observed once. V usage is TRBV9 and J usage is TRBJ2-7, with 11 positions matching TRBD1. V trimming: 3 bases; J trimming: 0 bases; junction bases outside the gene matches: 5. The CDR3 sequence is 16 residues long. In germline, CDR1 is SGDLS, CDR2 YYNGEE. The CDR3 DNA follows: TGTGCCAGCAGCGCCGGACAGGGGGCGAGCTCCTACGAGCAGTACTTC. This encodes CASSAGQGASSYEQYF.

The V and J genes are TRBV19 and TRBJ1-1; D ambiguous. CDR3 size: 15 residues. Per germline, CDR1 LNHDA and CDR2 SQIVND (reference sequence). Trimming removed 7 bases from V and 5 bases from J, with 20 bases in between. CDR3 amino acids: CASTLGIGVGTEAFF. CDR3 nucleotides: TGTGCCAGTACTCTCGGGATCGGGGTCGGGACTGAAGCTTTCTTT.

The gene calls are TRBV2 and TRBJ2-5; TRBD2 agrees at 9 bases. The CDR3 has 17 amino acids. Per the germline V gene, CDR1 is SNHLY and CDR2 is FYNNEI. Losses at the gene ends were 5 bases for V and 1 base for J; bases not matched to a gene: 11. The CDR3 loop is CASSYQRASGAQETQYF. The CDR3, as DNA: TGTGCCAGCAGTTACCAACGGGCTAGCGGGGCCCAAGAGACCCAGTACTTC.

V gene TRBV9 combines with J gene TRBJ2-5; TRBD1 is a possible D gene (5 bases). CDR3 length: 12 residues. Looked up from germline, CDR1 is SGDLS and CDR2 is YYNGEE. V lost 3 bases, J lost 5 bases, and 8 bases lay in between. This CDR3 reads CASSGQTETQYF. The CDR3 bases are TGTGCCAGCAGCGGACAGACGGAGACCCAGTACTTC.

The chain couples TRBV5-1 to TRBJ1-5; unclear D gene. The CDR3 extends over 14 amino acids. Germline assignment: CDR1 SGHRS and CDR2 YFSETQ. V was pared by 2 bases and J by 3 bases, with 9 bases between. This chain's CDR3 is CASSFGESNQPQHF. The CDR3 DNA follows: TGCGCCAGCAGCTTTGGAGAGTCCAATCAGCCCCAGCATTTT.